This TCR beta chain was retrieved from a study of cytomegalovirus exposure and HLA in healthy donors. Profiling relied on immunoSEQ multiplex PCR, and the TCRdb table lists in-frame clones only, not all of them. The sample includes tens of thousands of clones, nearly 98% seen only once; the top ten take under 2%. There are 16 residues in the CDR3. Trimming cost V 7 bases and J 5 bases; bases outside gene matches: 15. In germline, CDR1 is MNHEY, CDR2 SVGAGI. Sequencing was carried out using PBMCs. The chain carries TRBV6-5 and TRBJ2-5; 8 nucleotides match TRBD1. The source of this sequence is a young woman in good health and CMV-seropositive. CDR3 bases: TGTGCCAGCACTTATTCCCACAACGGACAGGGCGAGACCCAGTACTTC. Its translation: CASTYSHNGQGETQYF.